These T cell receptor beta chains were read from a single sample in a study of cytomegalovirus exposure and HLA in healthy donors. The table came from immunoSEQ multiplex PCR; TCRdb's copy has only in-frame clones and leaves some out. Among more than 85,000 clones, about 80% were seen once, and the ten largest hold about 3.6%. The sample consisted of PBMCs. These receptor sequences come from a male donor in good health and CMV-seropositive. CDR3s include the opening cysteine and the closing phenylalanine or tryptophan. D genes are given only for firm matches.

V gene	D gene	J gene	CDR3 protein
TRBV7-2	TRBD1	TRBJ2-7	CASSYRTGGRYEQYF
TRBV10-3	-	TRBJ2-7	CAISRTAPYEQYF
TRBV7-2	-	TRBJ2-7	CASSPTYEQYF
TRBV11-2	-	TRBJ2-2	CASSLVRGTGELFF
TRBV4-2	-	TRBJ1-2	CASSQAVQGIYGYTF
TRBV4-1	-	TRBJ1-2	CASSQPRAGARGYTF
TRBV6-1	-	TRBJ1-1	CASSEGRAFF
TRBV19	TRBD1	TRBJ1-5	CASSLGQAGSNQPQHF
TRBV5-1	-	TRBJ1-2	CASSLRSQGPTGGYTF
TRBV6-5	-	TRBJ2-7	CASSPSSYEQYF
TRBV29-1	TRBD1	TRBJ1-2	CSVAGLPGQGCTF
TRBV6-5	-	TRBJ2-3	CASSYGGGTQYF
TRBV11-2	-	TRBJ2-7	CASSLFGGSSYEQYF
TRBV7-9	TRBD1	TRBJ2-7	CASSSLTGHEQYF
TRBV6-6	-	TRBJ2-3	CASSIERNSDTQYF
TRBV11-2	TRBD1	TRBJ1-6	CASSLTGSSYNSPLHF
TRBV4-1	-	TRBJ1-5	CASSQDTGVNQPQHF
TRBV18	-	TRBJ1-6	CASSPRGKDSPLHF
TRBV4-1	TRBD1	TRBJ2-2	CASSQVRDRSTGELFF
TRBV30	-	TRBJ1-6	CAWSSWATNSPLHF
TRBV4-1	-	TRBJ2-7	CASSQDGDSPTYEQYF
TRBV5-6	TRBD1	TRBJ1-5	CASSQKQGLSRQPQHF
TRBV9	-	TRBJ2-1	CASSGTGKNEQFF
TRBV5-4	TRBD1	TRBJ2-6	CASSRDRGRGGANVLTF
TRBV4-2	-	TRBJ1-1	CASSQGIWGGGTEAFF
TRBV7-6	-	TRBJ1-1	CASSYRPGIGLDTEAFF
TRBV29-1	-	TRBJ1-2	CSVEEYLVVNRRINYGYTF
TRBV5-1	-	TRBJ1-2	CASSLDDGIAGYTF
TRBV25-1	TRBD1	TRBJ1-2	CATQGINYGYTF
TRBV2	-	TRBJ1-2	CASSDYCRRGYTF
TRBV4-1	TRBD1	TRBJ2-1	CASSLGTDNEQFF
TRBV6-1	TRBD1	TRBJ1-5	CASDTGGDNQPQHF
TRBV5-1	TRBD2	TRBJ2-2	CASSLGGSGAYTGELFF
TRBV5-4	-	TRBJ1-1	CASTNGGARRNTEAFF
TRBV9	-	TRBJ1-3	CASSVASGGSGNTIYF
TRBV10-2	TRBD2	TRBJ2-3	CASSGSAGGFSSTDTQYF
TRBV5-8	TRBD1	TRBJ1-5	CASNRGVPTNQPQHF
TRBV6-6	-	TRBJ1-2	CASSYSEGGYTF
TRBV11-1	TRBD1	TRBJ2-7	CASSLGPLQGAGEQYF
TRBV5-6	TRBD2	TRBJ2-1	CASRRLAGYYEQFF
TRBV6-6	TRBD1	TRBJ1-1	CASSYAGGNTEAFF
TRBV7-3	TRBD1	TRBJ1-2	CASSLNPGQVYGYTF
TRBV2	-	TRBJ1-1	CASSYRAVNTEAFF